This TCR beta chain appears in the sequencing data of a study of molecular identifiers for immune sequencing clone quantification. A single record per CDR3 protein comes from TCRdb applying MiXCR to the PCR reads. The sample lists about 500,000 distinct CDR3 sequences; approximately 25% were seen once. This CDR3 comprises 14 residues. The germline CDR1 and CDR2 sequences are SEHNR and FQNEAQ (reference sequence). With 0 bases removed from V and 7 bases from J, the gap between germline ends came to 9 bases. The specimen sequenced was naive CD8+ T cells from blood, with Jurkat cell RNA spiked in. Subset of the sample: FACS-sorted CD8+CD4-CCR7+CD45RA+ naive T cells. The sequence was obtained from a human donor in good health. Some libraries in this study had Jurkat cell RNA spiked in. The chain is built from TRBV7-9 and TRBJ1-4, with D maybe TRBD1 (6 bases). This chain's CDR3 is CASSLATGPEKLFF. Here the CDR3 DNA reads TGTGCCAGCAGCTTAGCGACAGGTCCTGAAAAACTGTTTTTT.